This TCR beta chain was recovered during a study of cytomegalovirus exposure and HLA in healthy donors. Germline assignment: CDR1 LGHNA and CDR2 YNFKEQ. CDR3 length equals 13 residues. V was trimmed by 1 base and J by 5 bases, leaving 8 bases between them. Sequenced by immunoSEQ multiplex PCR; TCRdb stores in-frame clones only, minus some. Here the sample spans over 250,000 clones, approximately 90% being singletons. V and J are TRBV4-2 and TRBJ2-5; maybe TRBD1 (5 bases). Specimen: PBMCs. This clonotype was sampled from a woman in her 30s in good health and CMV-seropositive. The CDR3 protein is CASSQGGQETQYF. CDR3 DNA sequence: TGTGCCAGCAGCCAAGGGGGCCAGGAGACCCAGTACTTC.